One and the same sample provided the 9 T cell receptor beta chains below, sequenced in a study of control samples from healthy donors and cancer patients. Clones were sequenced by immunoSEQ multiplex PCR, and TCRdb holds only the in-frame ones, with some missing. The data show almost 85,000 clones, with around 83% seen just once and 11% held by the top ten. Source material: PBMCs. The receptors stem from a man between 60 and 75 years old with head and neck cancer.

The V gene is TRBV5-1, the J gene TRBJ2-1, with 11 bases aligning to TRBD2. V was clipped by 3 bases and J by 7 bases; unmatched bases: 12. Germline V gene data show CDR1 as SGHRS and CDR2 as YFSETQ. The CDR3 is 17 residues long. This CDR3 is CASSSSILAGVYNEQFF. In DNA, the CDR3 is TGCGCCAGCAGCTCCTCCATACTAGCGGGAGTTTATAATGAGCAGTTCTTC.

On this clone: The same CDR3 can be traced to other DNA sequences in this sample. The chain joins TRBV10-2 to TRBJ2-1; 10 nucleotides align to TRBD2. CDR3 length: 14 amino acids. J gave up 4 bases and V 6 bases, and 3 bases lay outside the gene matches. Per the germline V gene, CDR1 is WSHSY and CDR2 is SAAADI. The CDR3 coding sequence is TGCGCCAGCAGGGGGACTAGCGTGTACAATGAGCAGTTCTTC. Amino acids: CASRGTSVYNEQFF.

CDR3 in DNA: TGTGCCAGCAGTGATCCATCCCGGGGCTACTATGGCTACACCTTC. Translation: CASSDPSRGYYGYTF. V and J are TRBV25-1 and TRBJ1-2, with D perhaps matching TRBD1 (5 bases). Looked up from germline, CDR1 is MGHDK and CDR2 is SYGVNS. CDR3 size: 15 residues. The V end was cut by 3 bases, the J end by 3 bases, with 14 bases between.

This clone was observed a few times. The chain is built from TRBV6-1 and TRBJ2-6, with D perhaps matching TRBD2 (7 bases). This CDR3 contains 16 residues. V lost 1 base and J lost 6, with 13 bases in between. Germline V gene data show CDR1 as MNHNS and CDR2 as SASEGT. CDR3 DNA sequence: TGTGCCAGCAGTGAAGTCCAGGGGAGGGAGGCCAACGTCCTGACTTTC. Encoded protein: CASSEVQGREANVLTF.

The genes are TRBV11-2 and TRBJ2-7, with a possible D match to TRBD1 (8 bases). Germline CDR1 and CDR2: SGHAT and FQNNGV. The ends were cut back, 6 bases at V and 4 bases at J, with 22 bases in the middle. This CDR3 is built from 16 residues. CDR3 sequence: CASRGTGLVFSYEQYF. CDR3 nucleotides: TGTGCCAGCAGGGGGACAGGACTAGTGTTTTCATACGAGCAGTACTTC.

This clone was seen a handful of times. The CDR3 DNA reads TGTGCCAGCAAAGGGACAGGGGGCTTTCAGCCCCAGCATTTT. It specifies CASKGTGGFQPQHF. The V and J genes are TRBV2 and TRBJ1-5; 12 bases map to TRBD1. This CDR3 region has 14 residues. Germline V gene data show CDR1 as SNHLY and CDR2 as FYNNEI. V was pared by 7 bases and J by 6 bases, with 4 bases of the junction left unmatched. The whole variable domain, remainder taken from reference TRBV2 and TRBJ1-5, is EPEVTQTPSHQVTQMGQEVILRCVPISNHLYFYWYRQILGQKVEFLVSFYNNEISEKSEIFDDQFSVERPDGSNFTLKIRSTKLEDSAMYFCASKGTGGFQPQHFGDGTRLSIL.

V gene TRBV6-5 combines with J gene TRBJ1-1, with D unresolved. Trimming shortened V by 10 bases and J by 5 bases, and 17 bases separated the two germline ends. The germline V gene has CDR1 MNHEY and CDR2 SVGAGI. The CDR3 has 13 amino acids. CDR3 amino acids: CATLKGGRTEAFF. The CDR3 DNA is TGTGCCACTCTAAAGGGCGGGAGGACTGAAGCTTTCTTT.

The CDR3 loop is CASSDMSSGSDEQFF. CDR3 coding DNA: TGTGCCAGCAGTGACATGTCTAGCGGGAGTGATGAGCAGTTCTTC. V is TRBV6-4 and J is TRBJ2-1; 10 bases are shared with TRBD2. Germline CDR1 reads MRHNA; CDR2 reads SNTAGT. V trimming: 2 bases; J trimming: 8 bases; junction bases outside the gene matches: 6. This CDR3 comprises 15 residues.

The gene calls are TRBV20-1 and TRBJ2-1, with unresolved D. Germline CDR1 and CDR2: DFQATT and SNEGSKA (reference sequence). Trimming shortened V by 2 bases and J by 5 bases, and 4 bases separated the two germline ends. There are 11 residues in the CDR3. The CDR3 is CSARRDNEQFF. The DNA for the CDR3 is TGCAGTGCTAGACGGGACAATGAGCAGTTCTTC.